These T cell receptor beta chains were read from a single sample in a study of blood T cell repertoires in COVID-19. Only in-frame clones appear in the TCRdb table, and some are missing; sequencing was by immunoSEQ multiplex PCR. The sample has approximately 480,000 clones; about 90% are singletons. Input material: PBMCs or T cells enriched from blood (not recorded which). The source is a woman under 30 who had recovered from COVID-19. The CDR3 runs from the conserved cysteine through the conserved F or W. A D gene is named only where the DNA matches it firmly. Size values are once, few and many counts, or a class for expanded clones, and some rows have none.

D gene	J gene	V gene	clone size	CDR3 protein	CDR3 DNA
.	TRBJ1-1	TRBV6-5	.	CASTYRGGTEAFF	TGTGCCAGCACCTATCGAGGGGGCACTGAAGCTTTCTTT
.	TRBJ2-7	TRBV4-1	.	CASSQGGGAYEQYF	TGCGCCAGCAGCCAAGGAGGCGGCGCCTACGAGCAGTACTTC
.	TRBJ1-1	TRBV5-1	.	CASSLEIGDTSFF	TGCGCCAGCAGCTTGGAGATTGGGGACACATCTTTCTTT
.	TRBJ2-4	TRBV19	.	CASSSGNRDIQYF	TGTGCCAGTAGTTCGGGAAATAGGGACATTCAGTACTTC
.	TRBJ2-2	TRBV18	.	CASSPQQSTGELFF	TGTGCCAGCTCACCACAACAGTCTACCGGGGAGCTGTTTTTT
TRBD1	TRBJ1-6	TRBV19	.	CASSIIWGTDNSPLHF	TGTGCCAGTAGTATAATTTGGGGGACAGATAATTCACCCCTCCACTTT
.	TRBJ1-5	TRBV7-8	.	CASSLVGDSNQPQHF	TGTGCCAGCAGCTTAGTCGGGGATAGCAATCAGCCCCAGCATTTT
TRBD2	TRBJ2-3	TRBV7-2	.	CASSLAPGGGDTQYF	TGTGCCAGCAGCTTAGCGCCCGGGGGGGGAGATACGCAGTATTTT
TRBD1	TRBJ1-2	TRBV30	.	CAWSPTGQGTYGYTF	TGTGCCTGGAGTCCTACCGGACAGGGCACCTATGGCTACACCTTC
TRBD2	TRBJ2-3	TRBV5-1	.	CASNKLAGGQSTDTQYF	TGCGCCAGCAACAAGCTAGCGGGGGGACAAAGCACAGATACGCAGTATTTT
.	TRBJ2-5	TRBV5-8	.	CASRPKTRTFLLRETQYF	TGTGCCAGCCGTCCCAAAACCCGGACATTCCTTTTGAGGGAGACCCAGTACTTC
.	TRBJ1-5	TRBV3-1/TRBV3-2	.	CASSQDRNQPQHF	TGTGCCAGCAGCCAAGATCGGAATCAGCCCCAGCATTTT
.	TRBJ1-6	TRBV28	.	CASSLPSRGGNRNSPLHF	TGTGCCAGCAGTTTACCCTCGCGGGGGGGGAACCGTAATTCACCCCTCCACTTT
.	TRBJ1-6	TRBV30	.	CAWSVRGADSPLHF	TGTGCCTGGAGTGTGCGGGGGGCAGATTCACCCCTCCACTTT
.	TRBJ2-5	TRBV30	.	CAWSPGGRRQETQYF	TGTGCCTGGAGCCCGGGGGGCAGGCGCCAAGAGACCCAGTACTTC
TRBD1	TRBJ1-4	TRBV28	.	CASSIGPGTGDFQLFEKLFF	TGTGCCAGCAGTATCGGACCCGGGACAGGGGACTTTCAGTTATTTGAAAAACTGTTTTTT
.	TRBJ2-2	TRBV18	.	CASSPPQGFTGELFF	TGTGCCAGCTCACCACCGCAGGGCTTCACCGGGGAGCTGTTTTTT
TRBD1	TRBJ2-1	TRBV18	.	CASSPFWTGNEQFF	TGTGCCAGCTCACCTTTTTGGACAGGGAATGAGCAGTTCTTC
TRBD2	TRBJ2-7	TRBV28	.	CATRLAGGSSYEQYF	TGTGCCACAAGACTAGCGGGGGGCTCCTCCTACGAGCAGTACTTC
.	TRBJ2-7	TRBV28	.	CASSLLGTHEQYF	TGTGCCAGCAGTTTGTTGGGGACACACGAGCAGTACTTC
TRBD2	TRBJ2-5	TRBV19	.	CASSLGLAGGEETQYF	TGTGCCAGTAGTTTGGGACTAGCGGGGGGTGAGGAGACCCAGTACTTC
TRBD2	TRBJ2-7	TRBV6-1	.	CASSAAGIAGAGLHEQYF	TGTGCCAGCAGTGCTGCGGGGATCGCTGGAGCGGGGTTGCACGAGCAGTACTTC
.	TRBJ1-1	TRBV18	once	CASSPDFWRTEAFF	TGTGCCAGCTCACCAGATTTCTGGAGGACTGAAGCTTTCTTT
TRBD2	TRBJ2-1	TRBV7-7	.	CASSLELAGRGEQFF	TGTGCCAGCAGCTTAGAACTAGCGGGGAGGGGTGAGCAGTTCTTC
.	TRBJ1-2	TRBV7-9	.	CASSGGAGHESYTF	TGTGCCAGCAGCGGAGGGGCCGGACACGAAAGCTACACCTTC
.	TRBJ1-4	TRBV5-3	few	CARSLDHRGGFNEKLFF	TGTGCCAGAAGCTTGGACCACCGGGGGGGATTTAATGAAAAACTGTTTTTT
TRBD1	TRBJ2-4	TRBV7-8	.	CASSVNTGGLDIQYF	TGTGCCAGCAGCGTAAATACAGGGGGGCTAGACATTCAGTACTTC
TRBD1	TRBJ2-7	TRBV19	.	CASSPGQGQVGEQYF	TGTGCCAGTAGTCCCGGACAGGGACAAGTAGGCGAGCAGTACTTC
.	TRBJ1-5	TRBV27	few	CASIYQPQHF	TGTGCCAGCATATATCAGCCCCAGCATTTT
.	TRBJ1-1	TRBV9	.	CASSPHGEEALTEAFF	TGTGCCAGCAGCCCCCACGGGGAGGAAGCCTTGACTGAAGCTTTCTTT
.	TRBJ1-1	TRBV5-4	.	CASKANRDTEAFF	TGTGCCAGCAAGGCCAACCGGGATACTGAAGCTTTCTTT
TRBD2	TRBJ2-5	TRBV5-8	.	CASSSGGETQYF	TGTGCCAGCAGCTCCGGGGGGGAGACCCAGTACTTC
TRBD1	TRBJ1-5	TRBV19	.	CASSLRTGGSNQPQHF	TGTGCCAGTAGTCTCAGGACAGGGGGTTCCAATCAGCCCCAGCATTTT
.	TRBJ1-1	TRBV27	once	CASILGARGNTEAFF	TGTGCCAGCATCTTGGGGGCTCGAGGGAACACTGAAGCTTTCTTT